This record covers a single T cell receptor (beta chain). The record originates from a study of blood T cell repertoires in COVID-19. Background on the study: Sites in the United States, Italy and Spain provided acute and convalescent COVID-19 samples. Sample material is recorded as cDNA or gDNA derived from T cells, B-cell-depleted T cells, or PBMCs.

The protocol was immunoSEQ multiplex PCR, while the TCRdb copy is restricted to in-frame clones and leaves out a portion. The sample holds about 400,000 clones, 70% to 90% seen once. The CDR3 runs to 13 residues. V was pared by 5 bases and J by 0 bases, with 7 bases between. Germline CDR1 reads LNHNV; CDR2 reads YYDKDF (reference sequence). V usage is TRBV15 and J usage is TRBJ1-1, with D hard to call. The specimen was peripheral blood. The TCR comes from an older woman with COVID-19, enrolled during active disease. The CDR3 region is CATSAQMNTEAFF. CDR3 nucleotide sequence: TGTGCCACCAGCGCACAAATGAACACTGAAGCTTTCTTT.